A single T cell receptor beta chain is shown here with its context. This record comes from a study of blood T cell repertoires in COVID-19. Overall study context: Donors in the United States, Italy and Spain gave samples during acute or convalescent COVID-19. In each case, the material was cDNA or gDNA derived from T cells, B-cell-depleted T cells, or PBMCs.

Deletions cut 0 bases from V and 4 bases from J, with 4 bases between. The CDR3 totals 12 residues. Germline-derived CDR1 and CDR2 are SGDLS and YYNGEE. Using immunoSEQ multiplex PCR, the repertoire was profiled, and TCRdb retains in-frame clones only, with some absent. The profile covers hundreds of thousands of clones, with roughly 87% appearing a single time and 2% to 3% taken by the ten largest. The V call is TRBV9, the J call TRBJ1-2; D gene ambiguous. The sequence derives from a young man with active or convalescent COVID-19. The sequencing input was peripheral blood. The CDR3 DNA reads TGTGCCAGCAGCGTAGTATCCTATGGCTACACCTTC. Its translation: CASSVVSYGYTF.